This T cell receptor (beta chain) was sequenced in a study of post-analysis software for immune sequencing data (dated by TCRdb to 2015 to 2017). With respect to the entire study: Recorded disease courses included relapsing-remitting, secondary progressive and progressive-relapsing multiple sclerosis, with some patients lacking subtype annotation. The multiple sclerosis patient repertoires were compared with under 13 previously published healthy control repertoires from donors aged 6 to 25 years. A subset of samples was prepared in parallel using single-end sample barcoding, then pooled and co-amplified after Illumina adapter ligation. What the work shows at the level of the full study, not this receptor alone: Compared with controls, multiple sclerosis patients had significantly lower normalized Chao1 diversity, a finding suggesting substantial peripheral T-cell clonal expansion. The multiple sclerosis patient group was slightly younger than the control group. Several TRBV segments, including TRBV5-6, TRBV5-1 and TRBV20-1, were significantly more frequent in patients than controls. When samples were clustered directly using the F measure, samples prepared in the same batch co-clustered strongly, which prompted a batch-effect correction.

Library method: PCR. The sample was run on an Illumina HiSeq 2500. To reduce PCR and sequencing biases, unique molecular identifiers were incorporated into the TCR beta cDNA libraries. Every 1 to 10 million input T cells yielded about 500,000 cDNA molecules, meaning each molecule approximated one T cell. The patient libraries were prepared and sequenced using the same protocol as the earlier healthy control dataset. Within a given batch, samples were prepared together, multiplexed and sequenced on the same HiSeq lane. Under the source paper's analysis protocol: Raw barcoded reads were processed with MIGEC, and single-read molecular identifier groups were discarded before consensus assembly and CDR3 extraction. Clonotype tables were post-analysed with VDJtools, and diversity was normalized by down-sampling all datasets to the smallest sample size. In repertoire overlap clustering, CDR3 amino acid sequences, but not nucleotide sequences, were matched to correct batch-related cross-sample contamination. TCRdb's own reprocessing of the public reads used fastp at Q25 and MiXCR and kept productive beta chains. Rows with one shared CDR3 protein collapse into an entry with the most common genes and DNA. TCRdb's processing, not the study's, gives the V and J calls here. In this sample the table shows roughly 410,000 distinct CDR3 sequences, about a third of which occur a single time. The ten largest clones capture roughly an eighth of the sample.

The CDR3 starts with the cysteine, ends with the phenylalanine, and has 13 residues. Just CDR3 DNA is preserved here, 39 bases in frame from base 1. CDR1 and CDR2 (SQVTM, ANQGSEA) derive from the germline V gene. Between the V and J ends, shortened by 7 bases and 0 bases respectively, the junction contains 11 bases. TCR beta repertoires were profiled from peripheral blood of more than ten young patients with multiple sclerosis to demonstrate the VDJtools post-analysis software. Multiple sclerosis patients were children and adolescents aged 6 to 15 years. This clonotype has a handful of counts. Its antigen remains unidentified. No base quality information exists; no much larger clone differs at one position.

The sample was blood. The source of this sequence is a girl aged 10 to 17 with multiple sclerosis. The V gene is TRBV29-1 and the J gene is TRBJ2-3; TRBD2 is a weak D gene call, 6 bases matching. The CDR3 region: CSGLGGSTDTQYF. The DNA reads as follows: TGCAGCGGCTTGGGGGGTAGCACAGATACGCAGTATTTT.